The source of this T cell receptor beta chain is a study of OX40 agonist ivuxolimab in advanced cancers. Study at large: Patients treated during dose escalation were battling hepatocellular carcinoma, melanoma, renal cell or head and neck cancer.

Germline CDR1 MNHNS, CDR2 SASEGT. V was trimmed by 5 bases and J by 10 bases, leaving 12 bases between them. The CDR3 is 12 amino acids. TCRdb's copy holds only in-frame clones and misses some; the assay was immunoSEQ multiplex PCR. In the table there are 75,000 to 100,000 clones, 91% of which are singletons. This chain uses TRBV6-1 with TRBJ1-5; no definite D call. The source is an adult with an advanced solid tumor such as melanoma, head and neck, liver or kidney cancer. The sequenced sample was CD4+ or CD8+ T cells sorted from blood, obtained in a trial of the OX40 agonist ivuxolimab. The CDR3 region is CASSSPADPQHF. CDR3 DNA sequence: TGTGCCAGCAGTTCCCCCGCGGATCCCCAGCATTTT.